Below are 7 T cell receptor beta chains sequenced from a single sample in a study of control samples from healthy donors and cancer patients. Profiled with immunoSEQ multiplex PCR; TCRdb holds only in-frame clones, not every one. The table shows around 130,000 clones, with 89% occurring only once. The sequencing sample was made of blood. These receptor sequences come from a man over 45 in good health.

The chain recombines TRBV5-5 with TRBJ1-1, with 10 bases aligning to TRBD1. The CDR3 is 15 residues long. Unmatched junction bases numbered 6, after V lost 4 bases and J lost 3 bases. The V gene's germline CDR1 is SGHKS and CDR2 YYEKEE (reference sequence). Here the CDR3 DNA reads TGTGCCAGCAGCGCGCGGACAGGGGGGGACACTGAAGCTTTCTTT. It encodes CASSARTGGDTEAFF.

The genes are TRBV18 and TRBJ1-3; TRBD1 matches 7 bases. The CDR3 is 14 amino acids. Germline CDR1 is KGHSH and CDR2 is LQKENI. After removal of 6 bases from V and 0 bases from J, the junction contained 2 bases not matched to a gene. CDR3 region: CASSQGVSGNTIYF. The CDR3, as DNA: TGTGCCAGCTCCCAGGGGGTCTCTGGAAACACCATATATTTT.

This rearrangement joins TRBV7-2 to TRBJ2-3; 8 nucleotides line up with TRBD2. Germline loops: CDR1 SGHTA, CDR2 FQGNSA. Trimming took 1 base from V and 1 from J; bases not matched to a gene: 7. The CDR3 has 17 amino acids. The CDR3 region is CASSLGFSGTRTDTQYF. CDR3 DNA: TGTGCCAGCAGCTTAGGGTTTAGCGGGACCCGCACAGATACGCAGTATTTT.

The J gene is TRBJ2-2, the V gene TRBV20-1; D gene ambiguous. Trimming pared 3 bases from V and 3 bases from J, leaving 5 bases between. Looked up from germline, CDR1 is DFQATT and CDR2 is SNEGSKA (reference sequence). The CDR3 runs to 12 residues. The CDR3 DNA sequence: TGCAGTGCTAGTTCGGACACCGGGGAGCTGTTTTTT. This translates into CSASSDTGELFF.

The chain has TRBV19 and TRBJ1-5, with 7 bases matching TRBD1. J lost 3 bases, V lost 8 bases, and 7 bases had no gene match. CDR3 length: 14 amino acids. CDR1 and CDR2 (germline): LNHDA, SQIVND (reference sequence). The DNA for the CDR3 is TGTGCCAGTCGGACGGGACAGTTCAATCAGCCCCAGCATTTT. Translation gives CASRTGQFNQPQHF.

The J gene is TRBJ1-2, the V gene TRBV24-1; perhaps TRBD1 as D (5 bases). This CDR3 spans 16 amino acids. The germline gives CDR1 KGHDR, CDR2 SFDVKD. V dropped 2 bases and J dropped 0 bases, with 12 bases sitting between them. The CDR3 spells CATSDSPGGTNYGYTF. The CDR3 DNA reads TGTGCCACCAGTGATTCGCCGGGGGGTACTAACTATGGCTACACCTTC.

The chain couples TRBV19 to TRBJ1-1; no clear D gene. V gave up 5 bases and J gave up 0 bases, with 7 bases separating them. The length of the CDR3 is 13 residues. CDR1 and CDR2 from the germline V gene are LNHDA and SQIVND (reference sequence). The CDR3 sequence: CASSLRLNTEAFF. For the CDR3, the DNA is TGTGCCAGTAGTTTGAGGTTGAACACTGAAGCTTTCTTT.